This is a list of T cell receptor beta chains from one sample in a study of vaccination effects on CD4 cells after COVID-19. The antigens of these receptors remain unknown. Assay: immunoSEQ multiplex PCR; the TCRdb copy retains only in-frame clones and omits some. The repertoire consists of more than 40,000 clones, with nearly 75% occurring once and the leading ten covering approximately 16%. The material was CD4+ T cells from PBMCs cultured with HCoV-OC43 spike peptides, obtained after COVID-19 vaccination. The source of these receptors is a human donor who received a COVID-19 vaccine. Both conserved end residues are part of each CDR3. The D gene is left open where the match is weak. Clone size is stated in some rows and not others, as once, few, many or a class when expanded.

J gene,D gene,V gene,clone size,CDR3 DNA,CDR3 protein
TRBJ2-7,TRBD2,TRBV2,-,TGTGCCAGCAGTGGCCTAGCGGGGAACTACGAGCAGTACTTC,CASSGLAGNYEQYF
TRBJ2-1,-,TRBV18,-,TGTGCCAGCTCACCAGGGAGGAGCTCCTACAATGAGCAGTTCTTC,CASSPGRSSYNEQFF
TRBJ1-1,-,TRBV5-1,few,TGCGCCAGCAGAGGGGAAACTGAAGCTTTCTTT,CASRGETEAFF
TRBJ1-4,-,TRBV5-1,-,TGCGCCAGCAGCTTGGGGTCGACAGACACTAATGAAAAACTGTTTTTT,CASSLGSTDTNEKLFF
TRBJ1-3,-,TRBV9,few,TGTGCCAGCAGCCAAGATCCTCACGGGGGCAGGGGAAACACCATATATTTT,CASSQDPHGGRGNTIYF
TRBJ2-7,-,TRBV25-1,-,TGTGCCAGCAGTCTTGAATACGAGCAGTACTTC,CASSLEYEQYF
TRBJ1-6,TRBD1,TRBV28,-,TGTGCCAGCAGTTCGCCGGGACAGCTTTCACCCCTCCACTTT,CASSSPGQLSPLHF
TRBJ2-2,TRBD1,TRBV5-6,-,TGTGCCAGCAGCTTCCGGGACAGGGTATACACCGGGGAGCTGTTTTTT,CASSFRDRVYTGELFF
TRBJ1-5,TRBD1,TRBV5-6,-,TGTGCCAGCAGCTTGGGGGGGGACAGGGCTCGTCAGCCCCAGCATTTT,CASSLGGDRARQPQHF
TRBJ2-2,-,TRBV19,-,TGTGCCAGTACCAATGGGGGGGCTGGTTTCACCGGGGAGCTGTTTTTT,CASTNGGAGFTGELFF
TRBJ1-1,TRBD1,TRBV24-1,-,TGTGCCACCAGTGCTTCAGACAGGGAGGGCACTGAAGCTTTCTTT,CATSASDREGTEAFF
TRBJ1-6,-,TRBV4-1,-,TGCGCCAGCAGCCAAGCGTGGAATTCCAGCTCCTATAATTCACCCCTCCACTTT,CASSQAWNSSSYNSPLHF
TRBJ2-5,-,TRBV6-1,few,TGTGCCAGCAGTGAAGGGACCATTCAAGAGACCCAGTACTTC,CASSEGTIQETQYF
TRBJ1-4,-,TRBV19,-,TGTGCCAGTATTAGGTCAATCTCAACTAATGAAAAACTGTTTTTT,CASIRSISTNEKLFF
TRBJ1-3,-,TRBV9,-,TGTGCCAGCAGCGTAGACAACGGAAACACCATATATTTT,CASSVDNGNTIYF
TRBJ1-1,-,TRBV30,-,TGTGCCTGGAGCCGAGGAGGGAACACTGAAGCTTTCTTT,CAWSRGGNTEAFF
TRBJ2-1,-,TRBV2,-,TGTGCCAGCAGTGTCAGGAGCTCCTACAATGAGCAGTTCTTC,CASSVRSSYNEQFF
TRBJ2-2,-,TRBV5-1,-,TGCGCCAGCAGCTGGGGGGACCTTACCACCGGGGAGCTGTTTTTT,CASSWGDLTTGELFF
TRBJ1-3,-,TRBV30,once,TGTGCCTGGATCAGGACCTCTGGAAACACCATATATTTT,CAWIRTSGNTIYF
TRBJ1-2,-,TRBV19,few,TGTGCCAGTGCAGAAGCCCGCTATGGCTACACCTTC,CASAEARYGYTF
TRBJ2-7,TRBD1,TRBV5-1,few,TGCGCCAGCAGCGTAACAGGGGGCTACGAGCAGTACTTC,CASSVTGGYEQYF
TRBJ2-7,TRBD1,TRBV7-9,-,TGTGCCAGCAGCTCCCGGGGGGGGACAGGGGGCGGCGAGCAGTACTTC,CASSSRGGTGGGEQYF
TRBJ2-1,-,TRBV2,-,TGTGCCAGCAGTTTAGACTACAACAATGAGCAGTTCTTC,CASSLDYNNEQFF
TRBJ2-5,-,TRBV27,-,TGTGCCAGCAGGGACGTCCAAGAGACCCAGTACTTC,CASRDVQETQYF
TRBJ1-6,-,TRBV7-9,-,TGTGCCAGCAGCTTAGGAGGGGGGCTAAATAATTCACCCCTCCACTTT,CASSLGGGLNNSPLHF
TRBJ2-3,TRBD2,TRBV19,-,TGTGCCAGTAGTACAGCGGGACTACCCACAGATACGCAGTATTTT,CASSTAGLPTDTQYF
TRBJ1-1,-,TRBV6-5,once,TGTGCCAGCAGTTACCGCCCTGGAGGGGGCACTGAAGCTTTCTTT,CASSYRPGGGTEAFF
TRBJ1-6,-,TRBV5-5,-,TGTGCCAGCAGCTTGTCCCCGGGGGCTAATTCACCCCTCCACTTT,CASSLSPGANSPLHF
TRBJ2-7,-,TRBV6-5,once,TGTGCCAGCAGTAAGGGGACCGGAGCCTACGAGCAGTACTTC,CASSKGTGAYEQYF